This entry concerns a single TCR beta chain. This record comes from a study of blood T cell repertoires in COVID-19. Trimming pared 2 bases from V and 0 bases from J, leaving 8 bases between. This CDR3 contains 15 residues. Germline V gives CDR1 SGHRS, CDR2 YFSETQ. Some clones are missing from TCRdb's copy, which holds only in-frame ones; the method was immunoSEQ multiplex PCR. The sample has some 150,000 clones; around 85% are singletons. The chain joins TRBV5-1 to TRBJ2-2; a possible D gene is TRBD1 (5 bases). This TCR was recovered from an older woman with COVID-19, enrolled during active disease. Input material: peripheral blood. The CDR3 sequence: CASSFSGSNTGELFF. The CDR3 coding sequence is TGCGCCAGCAGCTTTTCAGGGTCGAACACCGGGGAGCTGTTTTTT.